This T cell receptor beta chain appears in the sequencing data of a study of cytomegalovirus exposure and HLA in healthy donors. Germline CDR1 MNHEY, CDR2 SMNVEV (reference sequence). The length of the CDR3 is 17 residues. The study ran its PCR with 60 Vbeta and 13 Jbeta primers. Profiled with immunoSEQ multiplex PCR; TCRdb holds only in-frame clones, not every one. Counted here are roughly 170,000 clones, 65% to 85% occurring once; the ten biggest clones make up around 4.3%. This clonotype originated in a woman aged 45-65 years in good health and CMV-seropositive. The rearrangement uses TRBV27 and TRBJ2-5; 9 positions agree with TRBD2. The DNA matches TRBJ2-7 better at its end, which makes the J call doubtful. The sequenced material came from PBMCs. The CDR3: CASSPPRGSGRRSEQYF. CDR3 bases: TGTGCCAGCAGTCCCCCGAGGGGTAGCGGGAGACGATCCGAGCAGTACTTC.